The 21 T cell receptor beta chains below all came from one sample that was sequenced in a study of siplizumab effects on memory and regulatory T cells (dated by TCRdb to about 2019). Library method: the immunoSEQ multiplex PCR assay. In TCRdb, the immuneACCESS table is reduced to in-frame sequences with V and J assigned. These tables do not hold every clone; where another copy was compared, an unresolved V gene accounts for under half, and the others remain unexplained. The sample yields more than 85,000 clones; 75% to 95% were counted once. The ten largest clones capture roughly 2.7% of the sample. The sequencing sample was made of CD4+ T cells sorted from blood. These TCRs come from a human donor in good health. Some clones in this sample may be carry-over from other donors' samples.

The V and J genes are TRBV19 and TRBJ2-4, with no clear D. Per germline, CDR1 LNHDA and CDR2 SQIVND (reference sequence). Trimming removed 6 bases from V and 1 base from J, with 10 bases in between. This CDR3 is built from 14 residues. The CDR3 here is CASSLNGAKNIQYF. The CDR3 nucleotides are TGTGCCAGTAGCTTAAATGGGGCCAAAAACATTCAGTACTTC. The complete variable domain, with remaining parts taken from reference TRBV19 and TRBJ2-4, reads DGGITQSPKYLFRKEGQNVTLSCEQNLNHDAMYWYRQDPGQGLRLIYYSQIVNDFQKGDIAEGYSVSREKKESFPLTVTSAQKNPTAFYLCASSLNGAKNIQYFGAGTRLSVL.

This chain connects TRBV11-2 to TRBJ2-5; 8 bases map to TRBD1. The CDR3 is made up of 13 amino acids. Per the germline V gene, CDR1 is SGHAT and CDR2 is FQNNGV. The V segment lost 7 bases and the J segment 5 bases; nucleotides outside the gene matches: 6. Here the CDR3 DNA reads TGTGCCAGCACTAGGACAGGGAGGGAGACCCAGTACTTC. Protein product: CASTRTGRETQYF.

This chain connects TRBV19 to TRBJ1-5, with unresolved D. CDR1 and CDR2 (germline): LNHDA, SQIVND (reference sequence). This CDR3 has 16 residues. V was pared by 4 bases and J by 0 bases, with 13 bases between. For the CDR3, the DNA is TGTGCCAGTAGTAGATTATCGGTAACTAGCAATCAGCCCCAGCATTTT. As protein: CASSRLSVTSNQPQHF.

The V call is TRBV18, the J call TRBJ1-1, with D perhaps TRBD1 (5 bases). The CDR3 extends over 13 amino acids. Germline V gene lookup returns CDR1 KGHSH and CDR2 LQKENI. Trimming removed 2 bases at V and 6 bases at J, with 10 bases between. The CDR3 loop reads CASSPLGPPEAFF. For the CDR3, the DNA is TGTGCCAGCTCACCATTGGGGCCACCTGAAGCTTTCTTT.

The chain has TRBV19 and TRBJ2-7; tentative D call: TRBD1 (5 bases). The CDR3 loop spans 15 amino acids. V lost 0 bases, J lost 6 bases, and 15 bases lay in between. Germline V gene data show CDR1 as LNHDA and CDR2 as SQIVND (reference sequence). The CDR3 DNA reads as TGTGCCAGTAGTATAGATCATGGGGCGGCGCGCGAGCAGTACTTC. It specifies CASSIDHGAAREQYF.

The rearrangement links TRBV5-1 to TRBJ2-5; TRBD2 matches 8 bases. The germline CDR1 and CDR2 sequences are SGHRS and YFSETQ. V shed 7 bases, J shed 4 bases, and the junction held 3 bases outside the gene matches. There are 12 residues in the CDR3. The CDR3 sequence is CASSREGETQYF. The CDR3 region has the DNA TGCGCCAGCTCCCGGGAGGGAGAGACCCAGTACTTC.

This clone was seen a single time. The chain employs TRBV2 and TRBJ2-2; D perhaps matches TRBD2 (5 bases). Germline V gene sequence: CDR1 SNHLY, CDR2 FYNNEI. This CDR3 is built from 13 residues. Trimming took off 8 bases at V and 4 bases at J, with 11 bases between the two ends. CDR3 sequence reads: CASGLGSTGELFF. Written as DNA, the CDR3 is TGTGCCAGCGGTCTAGGGAGCACCGGGGAGCTGTTTTTT.

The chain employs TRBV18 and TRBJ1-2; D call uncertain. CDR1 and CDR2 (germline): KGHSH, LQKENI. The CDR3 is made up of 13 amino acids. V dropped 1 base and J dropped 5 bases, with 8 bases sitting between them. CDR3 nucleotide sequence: TGTGCCAGCTCACCACGGACGGAGTATGGCTACACCTTC. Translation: CASSPRTEYGYTF.

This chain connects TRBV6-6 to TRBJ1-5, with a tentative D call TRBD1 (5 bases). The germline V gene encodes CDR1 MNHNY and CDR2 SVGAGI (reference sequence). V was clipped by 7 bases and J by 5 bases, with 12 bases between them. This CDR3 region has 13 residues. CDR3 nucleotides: TGTGCCAGCAAGGGGTCAGGGCATCAGCCCCAGCATTTT. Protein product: CASKGSGHQPQHF.

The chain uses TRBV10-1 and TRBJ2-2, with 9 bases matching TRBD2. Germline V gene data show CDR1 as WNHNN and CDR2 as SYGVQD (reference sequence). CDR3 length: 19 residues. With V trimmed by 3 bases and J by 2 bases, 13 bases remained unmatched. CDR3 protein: CASSDVPSGKIFNTGELFF. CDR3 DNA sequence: TGCGCCAGCAGTGATGTTCCTAGCGGGAAAATCTTTAACACCGGGGAGCTGTTTTTT.

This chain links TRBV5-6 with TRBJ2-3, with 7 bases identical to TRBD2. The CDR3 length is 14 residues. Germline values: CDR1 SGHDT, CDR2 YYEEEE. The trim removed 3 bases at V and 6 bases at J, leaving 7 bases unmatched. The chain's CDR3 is CASSSIAGSDTQYF. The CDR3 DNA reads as TGTGCCAGCAGCTCCATAGCGGGTAGTGATACGCAGTATTTT. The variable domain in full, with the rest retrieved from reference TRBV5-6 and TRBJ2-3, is DAGVTQSPTHLIKTRGQQVTLRCSPKSGHDTVSWYQQALGQGPQFIFQYYEEEERQRGNFPDRFSGHQFPNYSSELNVNALLLGDSALYLCASSSIAGSDTQYFGPGTRLTVL.

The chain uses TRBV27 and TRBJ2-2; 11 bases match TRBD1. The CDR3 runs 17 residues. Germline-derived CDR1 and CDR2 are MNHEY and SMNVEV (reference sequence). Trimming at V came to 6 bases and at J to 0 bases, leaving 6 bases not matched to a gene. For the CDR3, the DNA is TGTGCCAGCAGCCGGACAGGGGGCAGGTCGAACACCGGGGAGCTGTTTTTT. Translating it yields CASSRTGGRSNTGELFF.

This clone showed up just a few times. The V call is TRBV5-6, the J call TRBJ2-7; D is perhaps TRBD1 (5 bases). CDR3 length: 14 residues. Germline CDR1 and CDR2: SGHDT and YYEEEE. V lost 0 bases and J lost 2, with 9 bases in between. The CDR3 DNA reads TGTGCCAGCAGCTTGGGACAGCTGACCTACGAGCAGTACTTC. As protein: CASSLGQLTYEQYF.

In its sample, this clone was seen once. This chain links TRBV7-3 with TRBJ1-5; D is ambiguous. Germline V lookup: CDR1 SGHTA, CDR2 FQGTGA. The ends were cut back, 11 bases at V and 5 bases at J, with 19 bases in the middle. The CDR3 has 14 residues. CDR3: CAGDWDLAHQPQHF. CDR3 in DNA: TGTGCCGGAGATTGGGATCTAGCCCATCAGCCCCAGCATTTT.

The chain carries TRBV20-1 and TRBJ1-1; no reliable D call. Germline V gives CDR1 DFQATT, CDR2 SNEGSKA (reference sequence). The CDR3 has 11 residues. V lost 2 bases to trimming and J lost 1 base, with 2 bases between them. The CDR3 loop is CSARPNTEAFF. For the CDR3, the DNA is TGCAGTGCTAGACCGAACACTGAAGCTTTCTTT.

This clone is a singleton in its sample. CDR3 coding DNA: TGCGCCAGCACCAAGCCGGGACAGTCCTACGAGCAGTACTTC. Encoded protein: CASTKPGQSYEQYF. The rearrangement joins TRBV10-2 to TRBJ2-7; 7 positions match TRBD1. The CDR3 totals 14 residues. V gave up 7 bases and J gave up 1 base; unmatched junction bases: 7. Germline V gives CDR1 WSHSY, CDR2 SAAADI.

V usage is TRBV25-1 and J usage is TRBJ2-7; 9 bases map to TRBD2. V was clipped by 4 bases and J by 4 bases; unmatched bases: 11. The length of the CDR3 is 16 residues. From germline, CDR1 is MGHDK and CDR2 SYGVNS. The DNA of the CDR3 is TGTGCCAGCAGTGGAGTGAGCGGACTAGCGCGATACGAGCAGTACTTC. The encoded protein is CASSGVSGLARYEQYF.

The CDR3: CDRQGPYEQYF. The CDR3 nucleotides read TGCGACCGACAGGGACCCTACGAGCAGTACTTC. The chain carries TRBV5-1 and TRBJ2-7, with 7 positions matching TRBD1. The CDR3 covers 11 residues. Germline CDR1 and CDR2: SGHRS and YFSETQ.

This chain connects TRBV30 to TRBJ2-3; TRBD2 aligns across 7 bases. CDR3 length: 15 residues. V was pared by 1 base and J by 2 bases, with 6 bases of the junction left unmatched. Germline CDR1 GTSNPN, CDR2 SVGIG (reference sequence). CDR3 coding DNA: TGTGCCTGGAGTGGTCGGCTAGCGGTCACAGATACGCAGTATTTT. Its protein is CAWSGRLAVTDTQYF.

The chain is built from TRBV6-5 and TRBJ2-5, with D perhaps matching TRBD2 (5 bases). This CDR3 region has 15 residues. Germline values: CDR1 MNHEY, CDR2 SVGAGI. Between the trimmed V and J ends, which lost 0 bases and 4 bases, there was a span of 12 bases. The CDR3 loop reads CASSYSTGKGETQYF. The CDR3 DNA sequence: TGTGCCAGCAGTTACTCCACCGGGAAAGGAGAGACCCAGTACTTC.

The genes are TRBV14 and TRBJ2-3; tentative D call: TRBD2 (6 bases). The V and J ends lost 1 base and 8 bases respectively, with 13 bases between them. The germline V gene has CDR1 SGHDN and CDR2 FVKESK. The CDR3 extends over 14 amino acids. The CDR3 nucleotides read TGTGCCAGCAGCCAAGCCGGAGGGGCAGGTACGCAGTATTTT. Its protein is CASSQAGGAGTQYF.